Below, 17 T cell receptor beta chains from the same sample are listed, as sequenced in a study of OX40 agonist ivuxolimab in advanced cancers. Here immunoSEQ multiplex PCR was the method, and the copy in TCRdb shows in-frame clones only, minus some. The table lists about 76,000 clones, around nine tenths of them singletons, with over 0.75% in the top ten. The input for sequencing was CD4+ or CD8+ T cells sorted from blood, taken in a trial of the OX40 agonist ivuxolimab. Every receptor here comes from an adult with an advanced solid tumor such as melanoma, head and neck, liver or kidney cancer.

The chain recombines TRBV7-8 with TRBJ2-5; no reliable D call. Germline V lookup: CDR1 SGHVS, CDR2 FQNEAQ. Trimming removed 5 bases at V and 5 bases at J, with 9 bases between. The CDR3 loop spans 12 amino acids. CDR3 amino acids: CASSPLAETQYF. The CDR3 nucleotides are TGTGCCAGCAGCCCGCTCGCGGAGACCCAGTACTTC. Using reference TRBV7-8 and TRBJ2-5 for the parts outside the CDR3, the full variable domain is GAGVSQSPRYKVAKRGQDVALRCDPISGHVSLFWYQQALGQGPEFLTYFQNEAQLDKSGLPSDRFFAERPEGSVSTLKIQRTQQEDSAVYLCASSPLAETQYFGPGTRLLVL.

V is TRBV19 and J is TRBJ2-5; D gene uncertain. This CDR3 is built from 13 residues. The V gene lost 3 bases and the J gene lost 6 bases, with 11 bases spanning the gap. The germline V gene has CDR1 LNHDA and CDR2 SQIVND (reference sequence). CDR3 amino acids: CASSIPLSKTQYF. CDR3 bases: TGTGCCAGTAGTATCCCCCTATCAAAGACCCAGTACTTC. Filled out from reference TRBV19 and TRBJ2-5, the complete variable domain reads DGGITQSPKYLFRKEGQNVTLSCEQNLNHDAMYWYRQDPGQGLRLIYYSQIVNDFQKGDIAEGYSVSREKKESFPLTVTSAQKNPTAFYLCASSIPLSKTQYFGPGTRLLVL.

The rearrangement uses TRBV4-1 and TRBJ1-4, with D perhaps TRBD1 (5 bases). This CDR3 has 17 amino acids. Germline-derived CDR1 and CDR2 are MGHRA and YSYEKL. The germline V and J ends were trimmed by 0 bases and 8 bases, with 19 bases remaining between them. CDR3 nucleotide sequence: TGCGCCAGCAGCCAAGATCGGGGGACCACCCTGGGGGAAAAACTGTTTTTT. Amino acids: CASSQDRGTTLGEKLFF.

V usage is TRBV5-6 and J usage is TRBJ2-7, with 10 bases identical to TRBD2. CDR3 length equals 16 residues. The germline gives CDR1 SGHDT, CDR2 YYEEEE. Losses at the gene ends were 4 bases for V and 2 bases for J; bases not matched to a gene: 9. The CDR3 spells CASSPPGSGRAYEQYF. The DNA for the CDR3 is TGTGCCAGCAGCCCGCCGGGGAGCGGGAGGGCCTACGAGCAGTACTTC.

This clone came up once. The V call is TRBV6-5, the J call TRBJ1-2; 12 nucleotides align to TRBD1. There are 13 residues in the CDR3. Unmatched junction bases numbered 3, after V lost 5 bases and J lost 8 bases. Germline CDR1 MNHEY, CDR2 SVGAGI. This chain's CDR3 is CASSPGTGGGYTF. Written as DNA, the CDR3 is TGTGCCAGCAGTCCCGGGACAGGGGGCGGCTACACCTTC.

V usage is TRBV20-1 and J usage is TRBJ2-1; D remains unclear. The CDR3 runs 11 residues. The germline CDR1 and CDR2 sequences are DFQATT and SNEGSKA (reference sequence). V was pared by 6 bases and J by 5 bases, with 8 bases between. CDR3 region: CSASGNNEQFF. CDR3 bases: TGCAGTGCCTCAGGAAACAATGAGCAGTTCTTC.

The chain has TRBV18 and TRBJ2-1, with a weak D call TRBD2 (6 bases). From germline, CDR1 is KGHSH and CDR2 LQKENI. CDR3 size: 14 residues. Trimming took off 3 bases at V and 7 bases at J, with 13 bases between the two ends. The CDR3 DNA is TGTGCCAGCTCACCGGGGGGAGGAGGAAATGAGCAGTTCTTC. This gives the protein CASSPGGGGNEQFF. Full variable domain (missing parts from reference TRBV18 and TRBJ2-1): NAGVMQNPRHLVRRRGQEARLRCSPMKGHSHVYWYRQLPEEGLKFMVYLQKENIIDESGMPKERFSAEFPKEGPSILRIQQVVRGDSAAYFCASSPGGGGNEQFFGPGTRLTVL.

The V call is TRBV9, the J call TRBJ2-3; D ambiguous. This CDR3 is 14 amino acids long. Trimming removed 4 bases at V and 0 bases at J, with 9 bases between. CDR1 SGDLS and CDR2 YYNGEE come from the germline V gene. The CDR3 is CASSIRASTDTQYF. DNA of the CDR3: TGTGCCAGCAGCATCCGGGCGAGCACAGATACGCAGTATTTT.

V is TRBV13 and J is TRBJ2-1, with D unclear. Trimming took 7 bases from V and 5 from J, leaving 6 bases between them. The CDR3 is made up of 11 amino acids. The V gene's germline CDR1 is PRHDT and CDR2 FYEKMQ (reference sequence). The CDR3 is CASKKNNEQFF. Written as DNA, the CDR3 is TGTGCCAGCAAGAAAAACAATGAGCAGTTCTTC. The full variable domain, its missing parts supplied by reference TRBV13 and TRBJ2-1, is AAGVIQSPRHLIKEKRETATLKCYPIPRHDTVYWYQQGPGQDPQFLISFYEKMQSDKGSIPDRFSAQQFSDYHSELNMSSLELGDSALYFCASKKNNEQFFGPGTRLTVL.

In this sample, this clone turned up once. V gene TRBV18 combines with J gene TRBJ2-1, with 13 nucleotides matching TRBD2. V shed 0 bases and J 4 bases; nucleotides not matched to a gene: 0. This CDR3 is built from 16 residues. Germline CDR1 KGHSH, CDR2 LQKENI. CDR3 protein: CASSPPGLAGYNEQFF. CDR3 bases: TGTGCCAGCTCACCACCGGGACTAGCGGGGTACAATGAGCAGTTCTTC.

The V call is TRBV2, the J call TRBJ1-3; no clear D gene. Trimming removed 7 bases at V and 2 bases at J, with 6 bases between. This CDR3 has 12 amino acids. The germline gives CDR1 SNHLY, CDR2 FYNNEI. CDR3 coding DNA: TGTGCCAGCAAAGGGCCTGGAAACACCATATATTTT. Translating gives CASKGPGNTIYF.

This clone was observed once. The chain has TRBV7-8 and TRBJ2-1; D is ambiguous. The CDR3 contains 14 residues. Germline CDR1 and CDR2: SGHVS and FQNEAQ. Trimming left V 3 bases short and J 6 bases short, with 12 bases between. CDR3 nucleotide sequence: TGTGCCAGCAGCTTGGGTGCGGTGGGCAATGAGCAGTTCTTC. Amino acid sequence: CASSLGAVGNEQFF.

This chain uses TRBV30 with TRBJ2-2, with 10 bases identical to TRBD2. V dropped 3 bases and J dropped 6; count of bases not matched to a gene: 7. This CDR3 contains 15 residues. CDR1 is GTSNPN and CDR2 is SVGIG in the germline V gene (reference sequence). The CDR3 sequence is CAWRDSGRGSGELFF. DNA of the CDR3: TGTGCCTGGAGAGACAGCGGGAGGGGATCCGGGGAGCTGTTTTTT.

This rearrangement joins TRBV4-1 to TRBJ2-2, with D perhaps given as TRBD1 or TRBD2 (5 bases each). The CDR3 length is 15 residues. V was cut by 1 base and J by 9 bases, with 15 bases left in between. CDR1 and CDR2 (germline): MGHRA, YSYEKL. The CDR3 loop reads CASSQGGERSRELFF. Written as DNA, the CDR3 is TGCGCCAGCAGCCAAGGAGGGGAACGCTCCCGGGAGCTGTTTTTT.

The chain has TRBV5-1 and TRBJ2-7; weak D call: TRBD2 (6 bases). Per germline, CDR1 SGHRS and CDR2 YFSETQ. V gave up 4 bases and J gave up 4 bases, with 12 bases separating them. The CDR3 sequence is 13 residues long. The CDR3 DNA follows: TGCGCCAGCAGCCTTGCAGGGACTTACGAGCAGTACTTC. Translated, it gives CASSLAGTYEQYF.

The table lists this clone with a few counts. V and J are TRBV20-1 and TRBJ2-7, with D unclear. Germline V gene lookup returns CDR1 DFQATT and CDR2 SNEGSKA (reference sequence). V gave up 5 bases and J gave up 2 bases, with 7 bases separating them. CDR3 size: 11 residues. CDR3 loop: CSAQTAYEQYF. CDR3 bases: TGCAGTGCTCAGACCGCCTACGAGCAGTACTTC.

This clone was counted a single time. This rearrangement joins TRBV6-5 to TRBJ1-2, with TRBD1 identical over 7 bases. Germline CDR1 and CDR2: MNHEY and SVGAGI. V dropped 7 bases and J dropped 3; count of bases not matched to a gene: 8. The CDR3 sequence is 14 residues long. CDR3 sequence (DNA): TGTGCCAGCAAATTAACAGGGGAAGACTATGGCTACACCTTC. It yields the protein CASKLTGEDYGYTF.